Presented here are 30 T cell receptor beta chains from one specimen sequenced in a study of CXCR3-negative and CXCR3-positive naive CD8 T cells. UMI-labeled 5' RACE TRB cDNA libraries were prepared from the cells. TCRdb re-called the 5' RACE reads and shows each CDR3 protein once, DNA omitted. The sample features under 75,000 distinct CDR3 sequences, with 4.3% in its top ten. Specimen: naive CXCR3- CD8+ T cells from blood. As for subset: CD45RO-CCR7+CD27+CD95- naive CD8+ T cells lacking CXCR3 (TNR3-). The receptors originated from a human donor in good health. Some clones in this sample may be carry-over from other donors' samples.

V gene TRBV12-3 or TRBV12-4 combines with J gene TRBJ2-5; with no DNA, the TCRdb D assignment of TRBD1 cannot be verified. This CDR3 has 16 residues. The CDR3 is CASSFLRAGEGETQYF.

The CDR3 reads CASSYEATGEQYF. The chain carries TRBV6-5 and TRBJ2-7. Per the germline V gene, CDR1 is MNHEY and CDR2 is SVGAGI. The CDR3 consists of 13 residues.

The rearrangement uses TRBV7-9 and TRBJ2-1; the D call of TRBD2 rests on TCRdb alone, since no DNA is present to check it. The CDR3 sequence is 16 residues long. CDR1 SEHNR and CDR2 FQNEAQ come from the germline V gene (reference sequence). The CDR3 loop reads CASRDPGSGRVYEQFF.

V usage is TRBV25-1 and J usage is TRBJ1-2; TCRdb names TRBD1, which stays unverified in the absence of DNA. CDR1 is MGHDK and CDR2 is SYGVNS in the germline V gene. The length of the CDR3 is 13 residues. CDR3 sequence: CASSAQGDYGYTF.

The CDR3 reads CASSLGLAPETQYF. The chain has TRBV12-3 or TRBV12-4 and TRBJ2-5; without DNA, the TCRdb call of TRBD2 cannot be checked. CDR3 size: 14 residues.

The chain carries TRBV13 and TRBJ2-4; the D gene TCRdb calls, TRBD1, cannot be checked with no DNA. This CDR3 is built from 14 residues. Germline CDR1 PRHDT, CDR2 FYEKMQ (reference sequence). CDR3 protein: CASSFTGGVNIQYF.

CDR3 residues: CASSYHSGGAGELFF. The chain couples TRBV11-2 to TRBJ2-2; without DNA, the TCRdb call of TRBD1 cannot be checked. This CDR3 spans 15 amino acids. In germline, CDR1 is SGHAT, CDR2 FQNNGV.

The rearrangement uses TRBV28 and TRBJ1-1. This CDR3 contains 12 residues. CDR1 is MDHEN and CDR2 is SYDVKM in the germline V gene. CDR3 protein: CASSFENTEAFF.

The chain carries TRBV6-2 or TRBV6-3 and TRBJ2-1; the D call from TCRdb, TRBD2, cannot be confirmed without DNA. This CDR3 is built from 19 residues. CDR1 and CDR2 (germline): MNHEY, SVGEGT. CDR3 protein: CASFWDGSPLAGTNNEQFF.

The chain has TRBV28 and TRBJ2-2. The CDR3 spans 16 residues. Germline lookup yields CDR1 MDHEN and CDR2 SYDVKM. The CDR3: CASSLLHYPNTGELFF.

This chain connects TRBV20-1 to TRBJ1-2; TCRdb returns TRBD1, unconfirmable since there is no DNA. This CDR3 has 13 residues. Per the germline V gene, CDR1 is DFQATT and CDR2 is SNEGSKA (reference sequence). The CDR3 sequence: CSARDVGELEYTF.

The chain carries TRBV21-1 and TRBJ2-1; TCRdb names TRBD1, which stays unverified in the absence of DNA. TRBV21-1 corresponds to a pseudogene. The CDR3 loop spans 17 amino acids. The CDR3 loop reads CASSKLHRGRKDYEQFF.

The chain has TRBV7-2 and TRBJ2-3. The germline gives CDR1 SGHTA, CDR2 FQGNSA. The CDR3 contains 13 residues. The CDR3 loop reads CASSPVLGDTQYF.

The rearrangement links TRBV5-6 to TRBJ2-7; the TCRdb call, TRBD1, lacks DNA for checking. Germline V CDR1 and CDR2: SGHDT, YYEEEE. The CDR3 length is 14 residues. CDR3: CASSFRGLFYEQYF.

The chain links TRBV5-4 to TRBJ1-1. CDR3 length: 11 residues. The V gene's germline CDR1 is SGHNT and CDR2 YYREEE (reference sequence). This chain's CDR3 is CASSRKTEAFF.

The V call is TRBV4-1, the J call TRBJ2-2; TCRdb indicates TRBD1, and absent DNA this call remains unverified. The CDR3 contains 16 residues. In germline, CDR1 is MGHRA, CDR2 YSYEKL. This CDR3 is CASSQGGTGETGELFF.

The V call is TRBV5-1, the J call TRBJ2-6. This CDR3 is built from 14 residues. Germline V gene lookup returns CDR1 SGHRS and CDR2 YFSETQ. The CDR3 sequence: CASRRHSGANVLTF. Using reference TRBV5-1 and TRBJ2-6 for the parts outside the CDR3, the full variable domain is KAGVTQTPRYLIKTRGQQVTLSCSPISGHRSVSWYQQTPGQGLQFLFEYFSETQRNKGNFPGRFSGRQFSNSRSEMNVSTLELGDSALYLCASRRHSGANVLTFGAGSRLTVL.

This chain joins TRBV28 and TRBJ2-7; with no DNA, the TCRdb D assignment of TRBD1 cannot be verified. Germline V lookup: CDR1 MDHEN, CDR2 SYDVKM. CDR3 length equals 15 residues. CDR3 residues: CASSLFGAVPYEQYF.

V gene TRBV28 combines with J gene TRBJ1-2. CDR1 is MDHEN and CDR2 is SYDVKM in the germline V gene. The CDR3 sequence is 15 residues long. CDR3 region: CASSIVRGGKDGYTF.

CDR3 region: CASSEGLAGLNEQFF. This chain connects TRBV28 to TRBJ2-1; the TCRdb D gene call, TRBD2, has no DNA to confirm it. CDR1 is MDHEN and CDR2 is SYDVKM in the germline V gene. The CDR3 loop spans 15 amino acids.

This chain links TRBV5-5 with TRBJ2-1; TCRdb names TRBD2, which stays unverified in the absence of DNA. Per the germline V gene, CDR1 is SGHKS and CDR2 is YYEKEE (reference sequence). The CDR3 is made up of 15 amino acids. The CDR3: CASSLTSGLYNEQFF.

The V gene is TRBV28, the J gene TRBJ2-5; TCRdb calls TRBD2, which cannot be checked without DNA. The CDR3 is made up of 18 amino acids. CDR1 MDHEN and CDR2 SYDVKM come from the germline V gene. CDR3 in amino acids: CASSPGLAGGESGETQYF.

J is TRBJ2-2 and V is TRBV15; TCRdb designates TRBD1, a call that cannot be tested without DNA. The CDR3 is 15 amino acids. CDR1 LNHNV and CDR2 YYDKDF come from the germline V gene (reference sequence). The CDR3 sequence: CATSAGQTNTGELFF.

V is TRBV7-9 and J is TRBJ2-1; there is no DNA to check the TCRdb D call of TRBD2. This CDR3 comprises 13 residues. The germline CDR1 and CDR2 sequences are SEHNR and FQNEAQ (reference sequence). The CDR3 loop is CASSPPADNEQFF.

This sequence joins TRBV5-5 and TRBJ2-7; TCRdb's D call of TRBD1 is untestable without DNA. CDR1 is SGHKS, CDR2 YYEKEE, per germline (reference sequence). The CDR3 runs to 14 residues. CDR3 in amino acids: CASSWNRGTYEQYF.

The V gene is TRBV29-1, the J gene TRBJ2-7; the TCRdb D gene call, TRBD1, has no DNA to confirm it. CDR1 is SQVTM, CDR2 ANQGSEA, per germline. This CDR3 region has 12 residues. CDR3 amino acids: CSGTVDSYEQYF.

The CDR3 protein is CASSYLDTDSGNTIYF. V and J are TRBV6-2 or TRBV6-3 and TRBJ1-3; TCRdb proposes TRBD1, but this gene call is untestable without DNA. Looked up from germline, CDR1 is MNHEY and CDR2 is SVGEGT. The CDR3 spans 16 residues.

The rearrangement joins TRBV27 to TRBJ2-1. The CDR3 runs to 11 residues. The germline V gene has CDR1 MNHEY and CDR2 SMNVEV (reference sequence). CDR3 sequence: CASSLLDEQFF.

The CDR3 protein is CSVVQGVTGELFF. This rearrangement joins TRBV29-1 to TRBJ2-2; no DNA is available, so the TRBD1 call from TCRdb remains unchecked. This CDR3 has 13 amino acids. Germline V gives CDR1 SQVTM, CDR2 ANQGSEA.

This chain joins TRBV5-6 and TRBJ1-5. The CDR3 has 14 residues. In germline, CDR1 is SGHDT, CDR2 YYEEEE. CDR3 residues: CASSLLGSNQPQHF.